The 18 T cell receptor beta chains presented below share a single source sample, sequenced in a study of T cells in Graves' hyperthyroidism and ophthalmopathy. The investigators amplified TCR beta CDR3 regions from RNA transcripts. Researchers ran a first-round RT-PCR on the TCR CDR3 using the HTBI primer set. TCRdb reprocessed the multiplex PCR reads with MiXCR, giving one entry per CDR3 protein. The data contain 540,000 or so distinct CDR3 sequences, 15% to 18% of them singletons. Sequenced input: blood. These receptors all stem from a woman aged 25 to 39 with Graves' hyperthyroidism.

This clonotype has ten or more counts. The chain joins TRBV2 to TRBJ2-1, with D possibly being TRBD2 (5 bases). CDR3 size: 16 residues. V lost 5 bases to trimming and J lost 6 bases, with 20 bases between them. The germline gives CDR1 SNHLY, CDR2 FYNNEI. CDR3: CASSPPSGPLSNEQFF. The CDR3 DNA follows: TGTGCCAGCAGTCCTCCGAGCGGACCTCTTTCCAATGAGCAGTTCTTC.

This clonotype turned up a few times. The chain links TRBV11-3 to TRBJ2-7; D is undetermined. The CDR3 totals 12 residues. Looked up from germline, CDR1 is SGHNT and CDR2 is YENEEA. V shed 4 bases and J shed 4 bases, with 8 bases lying between them. The CDR3 sequence: CASSYGQYEQYF. CDR3 nucleotides: TGTGCCAGCAGCTACGGTCAATACGAGCAGTACTTC. The whole variable domain, remainder taken from reference TRBV11-3 and TRBJ2-7, is EAGVVQSPRYKIIEKKQPVAFWCNPISGHNTLYWYLQNLGQGPELLIRYENEEAVDDSQLPKDRFSAERLKGVDSTLKIQPAELGDSAVYLCASSYGQYEQYFGPGTRLTVT.

This clonotype showed up many times. V usage is TRBV30 and J usage is TRBJ1-2, with TRBD1 matching 8 bases. Germline V CDR1 and CDR2: GTSNPN, SVGIG (reference sequence). V gave up 5 bases and J gave up 4 bases; unmatched junction bases: 6. The CDR3 consists of 13 residues. The CDR3 is CAWQADRGYGYTF. CDR3 bases: TGTGCCTGGCAAGCTGACAGGGGCTATGGCTACACCTTC.

This clonotype showed up just a few times. The chain couples TRBV20-1 to TRBJ2-1, with D maybe TRBD1 (5 bases). V was shortened by 3 bases and J by 4 bases, with 7 bases between the two germline ends. The CDR3 consists of 12 residues. Germline CDR1 and CDR2: DFQATT and SNEGSKA (reference sequence). CDR3 in DNA: TGCAGTGCTAGTAAGGGGTACAATGAGCAGTTCTTC. It translates to CSASKGYNEQFF.

This clonotype was observed at least ten times. The chain couples TRBV27 to TRBJ2-5; TRBD1 or TRBD2 may be the D gene (5 bases each). V was pared by 5 bases and J by 1 base, with 20 bases between. CDR3 size: 17 residues. CDR1 is MNHEY and CDR2 is SMNVEV in the germline V gene (reference sequence). The CDR3 region has the DNA TGTGCCAGCAGTCCCCACCCGGGGTTAGGGGCCCAAGAGACCCAGTACTTC. This translates into CASSPHPGLGAQETQYF.

V gene TRBV9 combines with J gene TRBJ1-2, with D hard to call. The CDR3 extends over 14 amino acids. Deletions cut 4 bases from V and 8 bases from J, with 18 bases between. From germline, CDR1 is SGDLS and CDR2 YYNGEE. The CDR3 DNA reads TGTGCCAGCAGCTCCCGGACCTCCCCGCAAGGCTACACCTTC. Protein product: CASSSRTSPQGYTF.

The chain uses TRBV9 and TRBJ2-5, with 9 bases fitting TRBD1. The CDR3 is made up of 14 amino acids. J gave up 2 bases and V 10 bases, and 9 bases lay outside the gene matches. The germline gives CDR1 SGDLS, CDR2 YYNGEE. In nucleotides, the CDR3 is TGTGCCTCAACTACGGGGACAGGGCAAGAGACCCAGTACTTC. Translation gives CASTTGTGQETQYF. Together with reference TRBV9 and TRBJ2-5, the CDR3 gives the full variable domain: DSGVTQTPKHLITATGQRVTLRCSPRSGDLSVYWYQQSLDQGLQFLIQYYNGEERAKGNILERFSAQQFPDLHSELNLSSLELGDSALYFCASTTGTGQETQYFGPGTRLLVL.

In this sample, this clonotype turned up many times. J is TRBJ1-5 and V is TRBV20-1, with 9 nucleotides matching TRBD1. CDR3 length: 12 residues. CDR1 is DFQATT and CDR2 is SNEGSKA in the germline V gene (reference sequence). The V segment lost 7 bases and the J segment 6 bases; nucleotides outside the gene matches: 4. The CDR3 DNA reads as TGCAGTGTACAGGGGGCCGGTCAGCCCCAGCATTTT. Protein sequence: CSVQGAGQPQHF.

This clonotype was picked up many times. CDR3 protein: CSVGGETQYF. The CDR3 DNA reads as TGCAGCGTTGGTGGGGAGACCCAGTACTTC. The rearrangement joins TRBV29-1 to TRBJ2-5; D is uncertain. Germline-derived CDR1 and CDR2 are SQVTM and ANQGSEA. Trimming cost V 4 bases and J 5 bases, with 5 bases left between them. There are 10 residues in the CDR3.

This clonotype occurred many times. The chain carries TRBV7-6 and TRBJ2-3, with TRBD2 identical over 12 bases. The CDR3 has 17 residues. The germline V gene encodes CDR1 SGHVS and CDR2 FNYEAQ. J lost 5 bases, V lost 2 bases, and 8 bases had no gene match. The CDR3 DNA reads TGTGCCAGCAGCTTATCCGTCACGGGACTAGCGGGAGATACGCAGTATTTT. Amino acid sequence: CASSLSVTGLAGDTQYF.

This clonotype has ten or more counts. J is TRBJ2-4 and V is TRBV2; D unresolved. The germline V gene has CDR1 SNHLY and CDR2 FYNNEI. Trimming removed 9 bases at V and 0 bases at J, with 6 bases between. The CDR3 runs to 12 residues. The CDR3 nucleotides are TGTGCCAGTAAACTAGCCAAAAACATTCAGTACTTC. It encodes CASKLAKNIQYF. Based on the CDR3 plus reference TRBV2 and TRBJ2-4, the full variable domain is EPEVTQTPSHQVTQMGQEVILRCVPISNHLYFYWYRQILGQKVEFLVSFYNNEISEKSEIFDDQFSVERPDGSNFTLKIRSTKLEDSAMYFCASKLAKNIQYFGAGTRLSVL.

The table lists this clonotype with a few counts. V and J are TRBV27 and TRBJ2-1; D not resolved. Germline CDR1 and CDR2: MNHEY and SMNVEV (reference sequence). The V end was cut by 6 bases, the J end by 6 bases, with 9 bases between. The CDR3 is 12 residues long. The CDR3 loop reads CASSHVGNEQFF. The DNA of the CDR3 is TGTGCCAGCAGCCATGTAGGCAATGAGCAGTTCTTC.

The chain employs TRBV12-3 or TRBV12-4 and TRBJ2-2, with D possibly matching TRBD2 (6 bases). The CDR3 extends over 17 amino acids. Trimming took 5 bases from V and 5 from J, leaving 21 bases between them. The CDR3 is CASSLARGGPGTGELFF. CDR3 sequence (DNA): TGTGCCAGCAGTCTGGCCCGCGGAGGGCCCGGGACCGGGGAGCTGTTTTTT.

This clonotype has only a few counts. The rearrangement links TRBV5-8 to TRBJ2-3; 12 bases are shared with TRBD2. Looked up from germline, CDR1 is SGHTS and CDR2 is YDEGEE. The CDR3 spans 16 residues. With 4 bases clipped from V and 0 bases from J, the junction kept 3 bases outside the gene matches. CDR3 sequence reads: CASSIGLAGSTDTQYF. The CDR3 bases are TGTGCCAGCAGCATAGGACTAGCGGGGAGCACAGATACGCAGTATTTT. The variable domain in full, completed from reference TRBV5-8 and TRBJ2-3, reads EAGVTQSPTHLIKTRGQQATLRCSPISGHTSVYWYQQALGLGLQFLLWYDEGEERNRGNFPPRFSGRQFPNYSSELNVNALELEDSALYLCASSIGLAGSTDTQYFGPGTRLTVL.

This clonotype occurred a few times. The CDR3 sequence is CASSLTGRPSGNTIYF. CDR3 nucleotide sequence: TGTGCCAGCAGTTTAACGGGACGGCCCTCTGGAAACACCATATATTTT. J is TRBJ1-3 and V is TRBV27; D possibly corresponds to TRBD1 (5 bases). The CDR3 length is 16 residues. Germline CDR1 is MNHEY and CDR2 is SMNVEV (reference sequence). Between the trimmed V and J ends, which lost 2 bases and 0 bases, there was a span of 11 bases.

This clonotype was recorded at least ten times. V is TRBV11-3 and J is TRBJ2-5, with 11 bases lining up with TRBD1. The V and J ends lost 6 bases and 4 bases, in that order; junction bases with no gene match: 4. This CDR3 is 14 amino acids long. Germline CDR1 SGHNT, CDR2 YENEEA. CDR3 protein: CASRRTGGAETQYF. For the CDR3, the DNA is TGTGCCAGCAGGAGGACAGGGGGCGCAGAGACCCAGTACTTC.

This clonotype was seen at least ten times. The chain's CDR3 is CASRETGYNEQFF. The CDR3 nucleotides are TGTGCCAGCAGGGAAACAGGGTACAATGAGCAGTTCTTC. The genes are TRBV28 and TRBJ2-1; maybe TRBD1 (6 bases). The CDR3 sequence is 13 residues long. Trimming cost V 6 bases and J 4 bases, with 10 bases left between them. Germline V CDR1 and CDR2: MDHEN, SYDVKM.

This clonotype was recorded many times. The chain recombines TRBV18 with TRBJ1-1; no reliable D call. Germline values: CDR1 KGHSH, CDR2 LQKENI. The CDR3 spans 13 residues. V lost 3 bases to trimming and J lost 8 bases, with 13 bases between them. In nucleotides, the CDR3 is TGTGCCAGCTCACCGGATCAGCTCAAGGAAGCTTTCTTT. This translates into CASSPDQLKEAFF.